These T cell receptor beta chains were read from a single sample in a study of T cells in localized non-small cell lung cancer. Clones were sequenced by immunoSEQ multiplex PCR, and TCRdb holds only the in-frame ones, with some missing. The table includes roughly 7,800 clones, 80% to 95% detected once. Sequences were derived from peripheral blood, sampled before any cancer treatment. The receptors shown here come from a woman aged 35 to 69 with stage I lung adenocarcinoma. Each CDR3 is given with its conserved first and last residue. Fields, in order: D gene, clone size, V gene, J gene, CDR3 DNA, CDR3 protein. D genes are given only for firm matches. Clone size is shown for a subset of rows, as once, few, many or a class of expanded clone.

>TRBD1|NA|TRBV2|TRBJ1-4
TGTGCCAGCAGTCTGAGACAGGGGAATGAAAAACTGTTTTTT
CASSLRQGNEKLFF
>TRBD1|once|TRBV18|TRBJ1-5
TGTGCCAGCTCACCACCGGGACAGGGCAATCAGCCCCAGCATTTT
CASSPPGQGNQPQHF
>NA|NA|TRBV7-6|TRBJ2-1
TGTGCCAGCAGCTCGCTCCGTTCGACGGGGGCTTACAATGAGCAGTTCTTC
CASSSLRSTGAYNEQFF
>TRBD1|NA|TRBV2|TRBJ2-3
TGTGCCAGCAGCGTGGACAGGGGGCGCACAGATACGCAGTATTTT
CASSVDRGRTDTQYF
>TRBD1|NA|TRBV14|TRBJ2-7
TGTGCCAGCTCACCCCGCACAGGGGGCCTCTACGAGCAGTACTTC
CASSPRTGGLYEQYF
>NA|NA|TRBV7-3|TRBJ2-2
TGTGCCAGCAGGTCCGGACTTTTACAGGGCACCGGGGAGCTGTTTTTT
CASRSGLLQGTGELFF
>NA|NA|TRBV5-1|TRBJ1-2
TGCGCCAGCTACACAGGTGTCGGCGACTATGGCTACACCTTC
CASYTGVGDYGYTF
>TRBD1|NA|TRBV4-1|TRBJ1-4
TGCGCCAGCAGCCAAGTAGGGGGCAGGGGAAGAGAAAAACTGTTTTTT
CASSQVGGRGREKLFF
>TRBD2|NA|TRBV7-9|TRBJ2-7
TGTGCCAGCAGCTTAGTCGGTAGCGGGAGCACCGAGCAGTACTTC
CASSLVGSGSTEQYF
>NA|NA|TRBV10-3|TRBJ1-1
TGTGCCATCAGTGAGTCTATGGACCATGAAGCTTTCTTT
CAISESMDHEAFF
>NA|NA|TRBV6-1|TRBJ1-2
TGTGCCAGCAGTGAAGGTCCAGCTCTTAACTATGGCTACACCTTC
CASSEGPALNYGYTF
>TRBD1|NA|TRBV6-1|TRBJ2-1
TGTGCCAGCAGTGCCCCCGAGACAGGGATCAATGAGCAGTTCTTC
CASSAPETGINEQFF
>NA|NA|TRBV7-2|TRBJ1-1
TGTGCCAGCAGCTTGGGACCTCGGAACACTGAAGCTTTCTTT
CASSLGPRNTEAFF
>NA|NA|TRBV30|TRBJ1-6
TGTGCCTGGAGTCCGAACCGGGACGTAGATAATTCACCCCTCCACTTT
CAWSPNRDVDNSPLHF
>NA|NA|TRBV5-1|TRBJ2-7
TGCGCCAGCAGCTTGTCGTTCCAGTCCGAGCAGTACTTC
CASSLSFQSEQYF
>TRBD1|once|TRBV10-1|TRBJ2-7
TGCGCCAGCAGTGAGTCTCCGGGACAGAGCTCCTACGAGCAGTACTTC
CASSESPGQSSYEQYF
>NA|NA|TRBV4-2|TRBJ2-5
TGTGCCAGCAGCCAAGATTGGCAGGTCCGAGAGACCCAGTACTTC
CASSQDWQVRETQYF
>TRBD1|NA|TRBV5-1|TRBJ1-1
TGCGCCAGCAGCTCGTACGGGACAGGGATTATGAACACTGAAGCTTTCTTT
CASSSYGTGIMNTEAFF
>NA|NA|TRBV19|TRBJ2-7
TGTGCCAGTAGTATCTCGGTCATACTACTAGCCTACGAGCAGTACTTC
CASSISVILLAYEQYF
>TRBD1|NA|TRBV18|TRBJ2-1
TGTGCCTCGGGACAGGGGATTTTCAATGAGCAGTTCTTC
CASGQGIFNEQFF
>NA|once|TRBV18|TRBJ1-1
TGTGCCAGCTCAAAGTGGACGGAGACGAACACTGAAGCTTTCTTT
CASSKWTETNTEAFF
>TRBD1|NA|TRBV18|TRBJ1-1
TGTGCCAGCTCACCACGCTCAGGACAGGGCGGGGGGGTAAACCCTGAAGCTTTCTTT
CASSPRSGQGGGVNPEAFF
>NA|NA|TRBV7-3|TRBJ2-2
TGTGCCAGCAGCTCTGGGTTAAACACCGGGGAGCTGTTTTTT
CASSSGLNTGELFF
>NA|NA|TRBV5-1|TRBJ2-5
TGCGCCAGCAGCTTGTCAGAAGAGACCCAGTACTTC
CASSLSEETQYF
>NA|NA|TRBV4-1|TRBJ2-5
TGCGCCAGCAGCCAAGACGGGGCAGGGAGGTGGGAGACCCAGTACTTC
CASSQDGAGRWETQYF
>NA|NA|TRBV19|TRBJ1-1
TGTGCCAGTAGTGCGTCCAGGGAAACTGAAGCTTTCTTT
CASSASRETEAFF
>NA|NA|TRBV5-6|TRBJ2-5
TGTGCCAGCAGCGGACCTACTTGGTGGGAGACCCAGTACTTC
CASSGPTWWETQYF
>NA|NA|TRBV11-3|TRBJ1-1
TGTGCCAGCAGAGCAACAGCCGATCACCCTGAAGCTTTCTTT
CASRATADHPEAFF
>TRBD2|NA|TRBV6-5|TRBJ2-1
TGTGCCAGCATGGGAGGGGTAGCGGGAGTTGAGCAGTTCTTC
CASMGGVAGVEQFF
>NA|NA|TRBV5-1|TRBJ1-1
TGCGCCAGCAGTACAGGGTGGGACACTGAAGCTTTCTTT
CASSTGWDTEAFF
>NA|NA|TRBV9|TRBJ2-7
TGTGCCAGCAGCGTAGGTCAGAACCGCCTCGAGCAGTACTTC
CASSVGQNRLEQYF
>TRBD1|NA|TRBV15|TRBJ2-1
TGTGCCACCAGCCCTCGGACAGGAGGCTACAATGAGCAGTTCTTC
CATSPRTGGYNEQFF
>TRBD2|once|TRBV7-8|TRBJ2-7
TGTGCCAGCAGCGACCGGACTAGTAACCACGAGCAGTACTTC
CASSDRTSNHEQYF
>TRBD1|NA|TRBV6-1|TRBJ1-1
TGTGCCAGCAGCCTACAGGGGGAGCGGACTGAAGCTTTCTTT
CASSLQGERTEAFF
>NA|NA|TRBV15|TRBJ2-5
TGTGCCACCAGCCGGTGGGACGGAGAAGAGACCCAGTACTTC
CATSRWDGEETQYF
>NA|NA|TRBV15|TRBJ2-7
TGTGCCACCAGCAGAGACCGTAGCGTTTACGAGCAGTACTTC
CATSRDRSVYEQYF
>NA|once|TRBV5-1|TRBJ1-1
TGCGCCAGCAGCCGTTGGGACGCTAGCACTGAAGCTTTCTTT
CASSRWDASTEAFF
>TRBD1|NA|TRBV11-2|TRBJ2-7
TGTGCCAGCAGCCCGTCAGACAGGGGGCATACCCGGCACGAGCAGTACTTC
CASSPSDRGHTRHEQYF
>NA|NA|TRBV13|TRBJ2-1
TGTGCCAGCACCGTGGGGCTAGTCTACAATGAGCAGTTCTTC
CASTVGLVYNEQFF
>NA|once|TRBV5-1|TRBJ2-2
TGCGCCAGCAGCTTGGGGGCAGGGATCAACACCGGGGAGCTGTTTTTT
CASSLGAGINTGELFF
>NA|NA|TRBV11-2|TRBJ2-2
TGTGCCAGCAGCCCGCGGACTTTGAACACCGGGGAGCTGTTTTTT
CASSPRTLNTGELFF
>NA|NA|TRBV6-4|TRBJ1-1
TGTGCCAGCAGTGACTTTTCTGGGGGCACTGAAGCTTTCTTT
CASSDFSGGTEAFF
>NA|NA|TRBV19|TRBJ2-1
TGTGCCAGTAGTATAGTAGGGGGGAGCTCCTACAATGAGCAGTTCTTC
CASSIVGGSSYNEQFF
>NA|NA|TRBV5-1|TRBJ1-2
TGCGCCAGCAGCTTGGGAGGGTCTAACTATGGCTACACCTTC
CASSLGGSNYGYTF
>NA|NA|TRBV6-1|TRBJ2-5
TGTGCCAGCAGTGAAGCCCCAGGTGGGGGAGAGACCCAGTACTTC
CASSEAPGGGETQYF
>TRBD1|NA|TRBV2|TRBJ2-7
TGTGCCAGCAGGAAAACACAGGGGAGTGGATTGAACGAGCAGTACTTC
CASRKTQGSGLNEQYF
>NA|NA|TRBV7-9|TRBJ1-5
TGTGCCAGCAGCTCCTCATGGCAGCCCCAGCATTTT
CASSSSWQPQHF
>NA|NA|TRBV5-1|TRBJ1-3
TGCGCCAGCAGCTTGGGGATGGGAACCTCTGGAAACACCATATATTTT
CASSLGMGTSGNTIYF
>TRBD1|NA|TRBV18|TRBJ1-2
TGTGCCAGCTCAGGACAGGGCATAGCCTATGGCTACACCTTC
CASSGQGIAYGYTF
>NA|few|TRBV5-6|TRBJ1-1
TGTGCCAGCAGGGGGGCGGATTACACTGAAGCTTTCTTT
CASRGADYTEAFF
>TRBD1|NA|TRBV27|TRBJ2-2
TGTGCCAGCAGTTTTTGGACAGGGTACACCGGGGAGCTGTTTTTT
CASSFWTGYTGELFF
>NA|NA|TRBV10-3|TRBJ2-5
TGTGCCATCAAGGTCGCAGGGAAAGAGACCCAGTACTTC
CAIKVAGKETQYF
>NA|NA|TRBV1|TRBJ2-4
TGCACCAGCAGCCAAGCAATTAGCGGGAAAGGGGACGGGGCCAAAAACATTCAGTACTTC
CTSSQAISGKGDGAKNIQYF
>TRBD2|NA|TRBV19|TRBJ2-2
TGTGCCAGCACCCGGGCTAGCGGGGGGGGTAACACCGGGGAGCTGTTTTTT
CASTRASGGGNTGELFF
>NA|NA|TRBV7-3|TRBJ2-6
TGTGCCAGCAGCCACAATACACGCTTACAAAGTCGGGCCAACGTCCTGACTTTC
CASSHNTRLQSRANVLTF
>NA|NA|TRBV19|TRBJ2-5
TGTGCCAGTAGTATAGCCCCCGGACGGGGACAAGAGACCCAGTACTTC
CASSIAPGRGQETQYF
>NA|NA|TRBV6-6|TRBJ2-5
TGTGCCAGCAGTTCCGGTCTGGGGGTAGAGACCCAGTACTTC
CASSSGLGVETQYF
>NA|once|TRBV7-3|TRBJ2-2
TGTGCCAGCAGCCTCGGGGGCACGAACACCGGGGAGCTGTTTTTT
CASSLGGTNTGELFF
>TRBD1|few|TRBV5-1|TRBJ2-7
TGCGCCAGCAGCCCGGGGACAGTTCCATCCTACGAGCAGTACTTC
CASSPGTVPSYEQYF
>NA|NA|TRBV5-1|TRBJ1-1
TGCGCCAGCAGACAAGGACGGAATATGAACACTGAAGCTTTCTTT
CASRQGRNMNTEAFF